The 11 T cell receptor beta chains below all came from one sample that was sequenced in a study of OX40 agonist ivuxolimab in advanced cancers. The method was immunoSEQ multiplex PCR; TCRdb's version includes in-frame clones alone and lacks a portion of them. The table lists about 150,000 clones, under 95% of them singletons. Sequencing used CD4+ or CD8+ T cells sorted from blood, obtained in a trial of the OX40 agonist ivuxolimab. Source of these receptors: an adult with an advanced solid tumor such as melanoma, head and neck, liver or kidney cancer.

The chain combines TRBV9 with TRBJ1-4; the match to TRBD1 covers 8 bases. Trimming took 3 bases from V and 4 from J; bases not matched to a gene: 5. CDR1 SGDLS and CDR2 YYNGEE come from the germline V gene. The length of the CDR3 is 15 residues. CDR3 nucleotide sequence: TGTGCCAGCAGCGCTTTGGGACAGGATAATGAAAAACTGTTTTTT. Its translation: CASSALGQDNEKLFF.

The chain carries TRBV5-1 and TRBJ1-1; D gene ambiguous. There are 15 residues in the CDR3. Germline V gene data show CDR1 as SGHRS and CDR2 as YFSETQ. With 6 bases removed from V and 1 base from J, the gap between germline ends came to 16 bases. Written as DNA, the CDR3 is TGCGCCAGCAAATCCAACCCAGAACGGAACACTGAAGCTTTCTTT. Residues: CASKSNPERNTEAFF.

V gene TRBV6-5 combines with J gene TRBJ1-1, with D maybe TRBD1 (6 bases). The ends were cut back, 8 bases at V and 0 bases at J, with 10 bases in the middle. This CDR3 has 13 residues. Germline V gives CDR1 MNHEY, CDR2 SVGAGI. CDR3 in DNA: TGTGCCAGCCGGACAGACATGAACACTGAAGCTTTCTTT. Translation gives CASRTDMNTEAFF.

The chain combines TRBV7-2 with TRBJ1-4; D is unclear. Germline loops: CDR1 SGHTA, CDR2 FQGNSA. V gave up 2 bases and J gave up 8 bases, with 9 bases separating them. This CDR3 is built from 13 residues. The CDR3 coding sequence is TGTGCCAGCAGCTTAAGAGAACGGGAAAAACTGTTTTTT. The encoded protein is CASSLREREKLFF.

V usage is TRBV5-3 and J usage is TRBJ1-2, with D hard to call. TRBV5-3 belongs to the ORF category, with a function that is uncertain. V gave up 8 bases and J gave up 4 bases, with 15 bases separating them. The CDR3 runs to 13 residues. The CDR3 sequence is CASSGRSTYGYTF. The CDR3 nucleotides read TGTGCCAGCAGCGGACGGTCGACCTATGGCTACACCTTC.

V usage is TRBV18 and J usage is TRBJ2-2; D uncertain. Trimming took off 7 bases at V and 4 bases at J, with 13 bases between the two ends. This CDR3 has 14 residues. The germline CDR1 and CDR2 sequences are KGHSH and LQKENI. CDR3 loop: CASCQTATTGELFF. The CDR3 nucleotides read TGTGCCAGCTGCCAAACGGCCACCACCGGGGAGCTGTTTTTT.

The rearrangement joins TRBV19 to TRBJ2-3; 8 nucleotides line up with TRBD1. The CDR3 runs to 14 residues. The ends lost 4 bases at V and 6 bases at J; junction bases unmatched: 6. Per the germline V gene, CDR1 is LNHDA and CDR2 is SQIVND (reference sequence). As DNA, the CDR3 is TGTGCCAGTAGTAACCAGGGGGCAGGGGATACGCAGTATTTT. It translates to CASSNQGAGDTQYF.

This chain uses TRBV7-2 with TRBJ2-1; D not resolved. Trimming shortened V by 3 bases and J by 4 bases, and 7 bases separated the two germline ends. There are 13 residues in the CDR3. Per the germline V gene, CDR1 is SGHTA and CDR2 is FQGNSA. Written as DNA, the CDR3 is TGTGCCAGCAGCTTCGATTCGTACAATGAGCAGTTCTTC. It translates to CASSFDSYNEQFF.

The CDR3 DNA follows: TGTGCCAGCACGACGACCGGGCGGGAGACCCAGTACTTC. This translates into CASTTTGRETQYF. The chain has TRBV7-2 and TRBJ2-5; D not resolved. Germline CDR1 SGHTA, CDR2 FQGNSA. There are 13 residues in the CDR3. Trimming stripped 7 bases from V and 5 bases from J, with 14 bases between.

This clone was recorded only once. This sequence joins TRBV4-3 and TRBJ2-1; TRBD2 aligns across 13 bases. Germline CDR1 reads LGHNA; CDR2 reads YSLEER. This CDR3 region has 18 residues. Germline trimming cut 3 bases from V and 0 bases from J; bases unmatched to any gene: 5. In DNA form, the CDR3 reads TGCGCCAGCAGCCAGGGCTGGACTAGCGGGAGCTCCTACAATGAGCAGTTCTTC. This sequence encodes CASSQGWTSGSSYNEQFF.

The gene calls are TRBV6-4 and TRBJ1-3, with TRBD1 identical over 8 bases. CDR1 is MRHNA, CDR2 SNTAGT, per germline. Trimming cost V 6 bases and J 6 bases; bases outside gene matches: 4. The CDR3 sequence is 13 residues long. The CDR3 reads CASRTGEVNTIYF. DNA of the CDR3: TGTGCCAGCAGGACAGGGGAGGTAAACACCATATATTTT.